The clone carrying this TCR beta chain was found a few times. V lost 0 bases and J 2 bases, leaving 7 bases between the germline ends. The length of the CDR3 is 14 residues. Germline CDR1 PRHDT, CDR2 FYEKMQ (reference sequence). This record belongs to a study of blood T cell repertoires in COVID-19. Turning to the study itself: Some COVID-19 samples were acute and others convalescent; all came from the United States, Italy and Spain. Nucleic acid was either cDNA or gDNA, and it came from T cells, B-cell-depleted T cells, or PBMCs.

In the source study's methods: Counts of nucleated cells, estimated from reference gene primer amplification, were obtained. Sequencing used immunoSEQ multiplex PCR; TCRdb keeps in-frame clones, though not all of them. The V and J calls and clone size come from that table; D and trimming were worked out from the DNA. The table includes about 100,000 clones, around 81% detected once. V gene TRBV13 combines with J gene TRBJ1-1; tentative D call: TRBD1 (6 bases). Sequenced input: peripheral blood. This receptor was identified in a man between 50 and 59 years old with active or convalescent COVID-19. Here the CDR3 DNA reads TGTGCCAGCAGCTTAGGGGGACAAAACACTGAAGCTTTCTTT. The encoded protein is CASSLGGQNTEAFF.